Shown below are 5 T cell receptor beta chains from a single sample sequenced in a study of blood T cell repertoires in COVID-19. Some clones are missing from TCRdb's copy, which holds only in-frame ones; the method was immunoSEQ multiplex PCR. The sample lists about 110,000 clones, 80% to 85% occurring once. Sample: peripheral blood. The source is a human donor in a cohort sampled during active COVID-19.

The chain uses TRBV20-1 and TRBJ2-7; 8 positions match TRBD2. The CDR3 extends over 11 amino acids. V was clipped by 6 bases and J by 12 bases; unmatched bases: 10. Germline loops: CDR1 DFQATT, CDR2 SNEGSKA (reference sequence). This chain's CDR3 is CSATDSGRTYF. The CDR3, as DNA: TGCAGTGCGACCGACAGCGGGAGAACGTACTTC.

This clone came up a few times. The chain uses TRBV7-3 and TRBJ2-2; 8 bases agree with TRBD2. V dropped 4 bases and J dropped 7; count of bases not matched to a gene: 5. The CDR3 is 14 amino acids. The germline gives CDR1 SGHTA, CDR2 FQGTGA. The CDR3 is CASSSAGGVGELFF. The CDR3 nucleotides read TGTGCCAGCAGCTCGGCGGGAGGTGTCGGGGAGCTGTTTTTT.

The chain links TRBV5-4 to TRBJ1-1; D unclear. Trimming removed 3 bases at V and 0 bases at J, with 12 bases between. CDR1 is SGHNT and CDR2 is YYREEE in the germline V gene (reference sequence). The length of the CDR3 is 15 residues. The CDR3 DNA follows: TGTGCCAGCAGCTCAGAGGGTAAATTGAACACTGAAGCTTTCTTT. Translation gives CASSSEGKLNTEAFF.

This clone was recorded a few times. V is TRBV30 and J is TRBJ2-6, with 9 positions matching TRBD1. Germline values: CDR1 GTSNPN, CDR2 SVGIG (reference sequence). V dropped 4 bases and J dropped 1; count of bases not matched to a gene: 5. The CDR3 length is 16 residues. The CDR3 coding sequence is TGTGCCTGGACTCGGGACAGGGTATCTGGGGCCAACGTCCTGACTTTC. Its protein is CAWTRDRVSGANVLTF.

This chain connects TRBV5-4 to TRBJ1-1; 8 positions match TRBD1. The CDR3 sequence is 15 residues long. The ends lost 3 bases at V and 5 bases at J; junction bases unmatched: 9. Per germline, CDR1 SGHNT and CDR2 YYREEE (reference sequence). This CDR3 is CASSYQGAPGTEAFF. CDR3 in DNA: TGTGCCAGCAGCTATCAGGGGGCGCCTGGGACTGAAGCTTTCTTT.